This T cell receptor (beta chain) was identified in a study of early T cells in non-severe SARS-CoV-2 infection. Study background: Sequenced bulk RNA came from whole blood that was unsorted, and chains were unpaired.

This clonotype occurred many times. Individual cDNA molecules each received unique molecular identifiers attached to them. TCRdb re-derived calls from the 5' RACE reads in MiXCR, one entry per CDR3 protein. The table includes 74,000 or so distinct CDR3 sequences, about 9.9% detected once. The CDR3 totals 16 residues. Per the germline V gene, CDR1 is SGHRS and CDR2 is YFSETQ. The V gene end was trimmed by 4 bases and the J gene end by 4 bases; junction bases not matched to a gene: 9. Specimen: whole blood. This TCR came from an adult who was a healthcare worker with PCR-confirmed SARS-CoV-2 infection or an uninfected control (not recorded which). The chain employs TRBV5-1 and TRBJ2-5; 11 bases match TRBD2. The CDR3 region has the DNA TGCGCCAGCAGCGGGGGACTAGCGGCACGGGGAGAGACCCAGTACTTC. This sequence encodes CASSGGLAARGETQYF.